The 32 T cell receptor beta chains below were found in one sample sequenced in a study of blood T cell repertoires in COVID-19. Sequenced by immunoSEQ multiplex PCR; TCRdb stores in-frame clones only, minus some. The sample carries around 130,000 clones, approximately 80% recorded once. The sequenced material came from peripheral blood. These TCRs come from a woman aged 55-70 years with acute or convalescent COVID-19.

The chain couples TRBV6-5 to TRBJ1-2, with 7 bases aligning to TRBD1. From germline, CDR1 is MNHEY and CDR2 SVGAGI. This CDR3 is built from 15 residues. V dropped 6 bases and J dropped 6; count of bases not matched to a gene: 13. The CDR3 here is CASRINRGSLNGYTF. CDR3 bases: TGTGCCAGCAGGATCAACAGGGGATCGCTAAATGGCTACACCTTC.

This clone was counted only a few times. The gene calls are TRBV4-1 and TRBJ2-3; TRBD2 matches at 16 bases. CDR1 is MGHRA and CDR2 is YSYEKL in the germline V gene. The length of the CDR3 is 18 residues. V gave up 4 bases and J gave up 4 bases; unmatched junction bases: 8. The CDR3 region has the DNA TGCGCCAGCAGCCCCGAGGGACTAGCGGGGGGGCAGGCAGATACGCAGTATTTT. Amino acids: CASSPEGLAGGQADTQYF.

Only a few counts were recorded for this clone. The chain couples TRBV5-1 to TRBJ1-6, with TRBD1 matching over 7 bases. Trimming cost V 2 bases and J 7 bases; bases outside gene matches: 6. The CDR3 runs to 15 residues. CDR1 SGHRS and CDR2 YFSETQ come from the germline V gene. The CDR3: CASSFSSGGNSPLHF. DNA for the CDR3: TGCGCCAGCAGCTTCTCCTCAGGGGGAAATTCACCCCTCCACTTT.

This clone was picked up a small number of times. The rearrangement joins TRBV14 to TRBJ1-2, with D possibly being TRBD1 (6 bases). V lost 4 bases and J 1 base, leaving 13 bases between the germline ends. This CDR3 region has 15 residues. CDR1 is SGHDN, CDR2 FVKESK, per germline. This chain's CDR3 is CASSPKQGYNYGYTF. The CDR3, as DNA: TGTGCCAGCAGCCCAAAACAGGGTTATAACTATGGCTACACCTTC.

J is TRBJ1-6 and V is TRBV27; tentatively, D is TRBD1 (5 bases). The V gene lost 6 bases and the J gene lost 6 bases, with 18 bases spanning the gap. CDR3 length: 16 residues. Germline values: CDR1 MNHEY, CDR2 SMNVEV (reference sequence). In DNA, the CDR3 is TGTGCCAGCAGGGGACCGATGGGACTGGGTAATTCACCCCTCCACTTT. It specifies CASRGPMGLGNSPLHF.

The CDR3 DNA follows: TGTGCCACCAACAGGGCGGGTTATGGCTACACCTTC. Translation: CATNRAGYGYTF. The chain carries TRBV24-1 and TRBJ1-2, with D possibly TRBD1 on 6 matching bases. The CDR3 has 12 amino acids. V was clipped by 8 bases and J by 5 bases, with 11 bases between them. Germline V lookup: CDR1 KGHDR, CDR2 SFDVKD.

The gene calls are TRBV12-3 or TRBV12-4 and TRBJ2-7; maybe TRBD2 (5 bases). The CDR3 has 13 residues. Trimming shortened V by 3 bases and J by 4 bases, and 10 bases separated the two germline ends. The CDR3 sequence: CASSLGWEYEQYF. The CDR3 nucleotides read TGTGCCAGCAGTTTGGGCTGGGAGTACGAGCAGTACTTC.

The chain links TRBV30 to TRBJ2-6, with TRBD1 as a possible D gene (6 bases). Looked up from germline, CDR1 is GTSNPN and CDR2 is SVGIG (reference sequence). The CDR3 is made up of 17 amino acids. Trimming removed 3 bases at V and 0 bases at J, with 15 bases between. The CDR3 region is CAWSQGNSFSGANVLTF. For the CDR3, the DNA is TGTGCCTGGAGCCAGGGGAACTCATTCTCTGGGGCCAACGTCCTGACTTTC.

This clone was counted a single time. The chain uses TRBV4-1 and TRBJ2-3, with D tentatively TRBD1 (5 bases). Germline CDR1 and CDR2: MGHRA and YSYEKL. The CDR3 extends over 16 amino acids. The V end lost 1 base, the J end lost 3 bases, and 14 bases lay between the germline ends. The CDR3 DNA is TGCGCCAGCAGCCAAGTATCAGGGTTCTGGACAGATACGCAGTATTTT. It yields the protein CASSQVSGFWTDTQYF.

The chain links TRBV7-8 to TRBJ1-1; 9 bases are shared with TRBD1. Germline V lookup: CDR1 SGHVS, CDR2 FQNEAQ. V shed 10 bases, J shed 5 bases, and the junction held 11 bases outside the gene matches. The CDR3 is made up of 14 amino acids. This CDR3 is CATVTGTGKTEAFF. In nucleotides, the CDR3 is TGTGCCACCGTAACGGGGACAGGGAAAACTGAAGCTTTCTTT. Variable domain in full (rest from reference TRBV7-8 and TRBJ1-1): GAGVSQSPRYKVAKRGQDVALRCDPISGHVSLFWYQQALGQGPEFLTYFQNEAQLDKSGLPSDRFFAERPEGSVSTLKIQRTQQEDSAVYLCATVTGTGKTEAFFGQGTRLTVV.

In regard to this clone: Other DNA sequences in the sample encode the same CDR3. The chain links TRBV7-9 to TRBJ1-1, with D perhaps TRBD1 (6 bases). V lost 3 bases and J 0 bases, leaving 8 bases between the germline ends. Germline CDR1 reads SEHNR; CDR2 reads FQNEAQ (reference sequence). The CDR3 is 14 amino acids. CDR3 amino acids: CASSLQGMNTEAFF. The CDR3 coding sequence is TGTGCCAGCAGCTTGCAGGGGATGAACACTGAAGCTTTCTTT.

This clone was counted only a few times. This chain uses TRBV6-1 with TRBJ2-1; TRBD1 aligns across 9 bases. Trimming took 3 bases from V and 0 from J; bases not matched to a gene: 12. The CDR3 spans 19 residues. Germline-derived CDR1 and CDR2 are MNHNS and SASEGT. The CDR3 nucleotides read TGTGCCAGCAGTGAGGGGGCGGGACAGGGTTTAGGCTCCTACAATGAGCAGTTCTTC. This gives the protein CASSEGAGQGLGSYNEQFF.

This clone was detected ten times or more. The V call is TRBV12-3 or TRBV12-4, the J call TRBJ1-3, with 9 bases lining up with TRBD1. CDR3 length equals 13 residues. CDR3 protein: CVEGDREGNTIYF. In DNA, the CDR3 is TGTGTCGAGGGGGACAGGGAAGGAAACACCATATATTTT.

The rearrangement links TRBV7-9 to TRBJ2-3, with 7 bases lining up with TRBD1. This CDR3 has 14 amino acids. V lost 5 bases, J lost 10 bases, and 12 bases stayed unmatched. Germline loops: CDR1 SEHNR, CDR2 FQNEAQ (reference sequence). CDR3 in amino acids: CASSRGPETGAQYF. In nucleotides, the CDR3 is TGTGCCAGCAGCCGAGGGCCTGAAACAGGGGCGCAGTATTTT.

This chain joins TRBV18 and TRBJ2-3; D not resolved. This CDR3 is built from 13 residues. The ends were cut back, 2 bases at V and 4 bases at J, with 7 bases in the middle. Germline V gives CDR1 KGHSH, CDR2 LQKENI. The CDR3 here is CASSPSTSDTQYF. CDR3 in DNA: TGTGCCAGCTCACCAAGCACTTCAGATACGCAGTATTTT.

V is TRBV6-5 and J is TRBJ1-2; D is uncertain. V was cut by 6 bases and J by 8 bases, with 19 bases left in between. The CDR3 extends over 14 amino acids. Germline CDR1 reads MNHEY; CDR2 reads SVGAGI. CDR3 coding DNA: TGTGCCAGCAGGACTCTCCGGGATGTTATGGGCTACACCTTC. This gives the protein CASRTLRDVMGYTF.

This chain connects TRBV12-3 or TRBV12-4 to TRBJ1-5; D remains ambiguous. This CDR3 has 13 residues. With 6 bases removed from V and 4 bases from J, the gap between germline ends came to 10 bases. The CDR3 DNA reads TGTGCCAGCAGCCGACTTGGAAATCAGCCCCAGCATTTT. Translation: CASSRLGNQPQHF.

This sequence joins TRBV7-9 and TRBJ2-3; D possibly corresponds to TRBD1 (6 bases). Looked up from germline, CDR1 is SEHNR and CDR2 is FQNEAQ (reference sequence). The germline V and J ends were trimmed by 6 bases and 5 bases, with 18 bases remaining between them. The CDR3 spans 15 residues. The CDR3 DNA follows: TGTGCCAGCAGGAAACTGAGGACAGATGGAGATACGCAGTATTTT. Protein: CASRKLRTDGDTQYF.

This rearrangement joins TRBV11-2 to TRBJ2-5, with D possibly being TRBD1 (6 bases). The CDR3 is 14 amino acids. Germline CDR1 and CDR2: SGHAT and FQNNGV. V lost 5 bases to trimming and J lost 1 base, with 11 bases between them. This CDR3 is CASSLGQPQETQYF. The DNA for the CDR3 is TGTGCCAGCAGCCTCGGACAGCCCCAAGAGACCCAGTACTTC.

This clone was seen once. The chain couples TRBV5-1 to TRBJ1-1; D ambiguous. The CDR3 is 14 residues long. From germline, CDR1 is SGHRS and CDR2 YFSETQ. The V end was cut by 0 bases, the J end by 2 bases, with 8 bases between. The CDR3 sequence: CASSLDTSNTEAFF. The CDR3 DNA follows: TGCGCCAGCAGCTTGGACACGTCTAACACTGAAGCTTTCTTT.

The chain employs TRBV7-9 and TRBJ1-5, with D unclear. The germline gives CDR1 SEHNR, CDR2 FQNEAQ (reference sequence). The ends were cut back, 1 base at V and 5 bases at J, with 9 bases in the middle. The CDR3 loop spans 14 amino acids. The DNA of the CDR3 is TGTGCCAGCAGCTTAGACTCCAGCGATCAGCCCCAGCATTTT. Protein sequence: CASSLDSSDQPQHF.

The rearrangement links TRBV11-2 to TRBJ1-1; the D is unclear. CDR3 length equals 13 residues. Germline assignment: CDR1 SGHAT and CDR2 FQNNGV. The V gene lost 2 bases and the J gene lost 5 bases, with 9 bases spanning the gap. This chain's CDR3 is CASSLSRFTEAFF. The CDR3 bases are TGTGCCAGCAGCTTAAGCCGGTTTACTGAAGCTTTCTTT.

The V and J genes are TRBV6-1 and TRBJ2-7, with D perhaps TRBD1 (5 bases). V lost 3 bases, J lost 0 bases, and 15 bases lay in between. The germline V gene encodes CDR1 MNHNS and CDR2 SASEGT. The CDR3 covers 16 residues. The CDR3 region has the DNA TGTGCCAGCAGTGAGCCCCGACAGATCAGCTCCTACGAGCAGTACTTC. Translated, it gives CASSEPRQISSYEQYF.

This sequence joins TRBV7-9 and TRBJ1-3; TRBD1 matches at 7 bases. V lost 4 bases and J lost 2; bases outside the gene matches: 8. The CDR3 has 16 amino acids. Per germline, CDR1 SEHNR and CDR2 FQNEAQ (reference sequence). The CDR3 protein is CASSWGQMLPGNTIYF. The CDR3 DNA reads as TGTGCCAGCAGCTGGGGACAGATGCTTCCTGGAAACACCATATATTTT.

The chain couples TRBV28 to TRBJ1-4; D might be TRBD1 (5 bases). This CDR3 contains 16 residues. V was cut by 5 bases and J by 7 bases, with 20 bases left in between. Germline assignment: CDR1 MDHEN and CDR2 SYDVKM. The CDR3 coding sequence is TGTGCCAGCAGTCCCCAACCCTTGACAGAAGGTGAAAAACTGTTTTTT. Residues: CASSPQPLTEGEKLFF.

This clone occurred a few times. The V and J genes are TRBV7-8 and TRBJ1-2; D uncertain. This CDR3 is built from 13 residues. Looked up from germline, CDR1 is SGHVS and CDR2 is FQNEAQ. V lost 2 bases and J 2 bases, leaving 6 bases between the germline ends. In DNA, the CDR3 is TGTGCCAGCAGCTTAACAGAAAACTATGGCTACACCTTC. It translates to CASSLTENYGYTF.

The V call is TRBV30, the J call TRBJ1-1; 7 nucleotides align to TRBD1. Looked up from germline, CDR1 is GTSNPN and CDR2 is SVGIG (reference sequence). This CDR3 region has 13 residues. V gave up 0 bases and J gave up 5 bases; unmatched junction bases: 3. The CDR3 loop is CAWSVTTGTEAFF. CDR3 bases: TGTGCCTGGAGTGTGACGACAGGGACTGAAGCTTTCTTT.

V and J are TRBV29-1 and TRBJ1-4, with 8 bases matching TRBD1. Germline CDR1 SQVTM, CDR2 ANQGSEA. Trimming removed 3 bases from V and 10 bases from J; junction bases left unmatched: 7. CDR3 length: 13 amino acids. The CDR3 region is CSVDSQGAGKLFF. CDR3 coding DNA: TGCAGCGTTGATTCGCAGGGGGCGGGAAAACTGTTTTTT.

The CDR3 loop is CASSLEGAQSSGNTIYF. The CDR3 nucleotides are TGTGCCAGCAGCTTGGAGGGGGCCCAAAGCTCGGGAAACACCATATATTTT. The chain uses TRBV5-8 and TRBJ1-3, with TRBD1 matching over 7 bases. Germline V gene lookup returns CDR1 SGHTS and CDR2 YDEGEE. The V gene end was trimmed by 0 bases and the J gene end by 4 bases; junction bases not matched to a gene: 10. This CDR3 has 17 amino acids.

This sequence joins TRBV10-1 and TRBJ1-1; D perhaps matches TRBD1 (5 bases). The V end was cut by 2 bases, the J end by 3 bases, with 22 bases between. Germline CDR1 WNHNN, CDR2 SYGVQD (reference sequence). The CDR3 length is 18 residues. In nucleotides, the CDR3 is TGCGCCAGCAGTGAGGGAGTTTGGAAGGGGAAGAATCACACTGAAGCTTTCTTT. As protein: CASSEGVWKGKNHTEAFF.

The V gene is TRBV12-3 or TRBV12-4, the J gene TRBJ2-2; D gene unclear. The V end was cut by 2 bases, the J end by 6 bases, with 4 bases between. CDR3 length equals 12 residues. CDR3 region: CASSLLPGELFF. CDR3 nucleotide sequence: TGTGCCAGCAGTTTACTACCCGGGGAGCTGTTTTTT.

This clone is a singleton in its sample. The chain carries TRBV5-1 and TRBJ1-2; maybe TRBD1 (5 bases). This CDR3 contains 14 residues. With 4 bases removed from V and 2 bases from J, the gap between germline ends came to 12 bases. In germline, CDR1 is SGHRS, CDR2 YFSETQ. The CDR3 reads CASSAGDRNYGYTF. In DNA form, the CDR3 reads TGCGCCAGCAGCGCGGGGGACCGAAACTATGGCTACACCTTC.